These T cell receptor beta chains were read from a single sample in a study of T cell responses to AZD1222 COVID-19 vaccine. Method: immunoSEQ multiplex PCR; TCRdb's copy keeps in-frame clones and lacks some. The sample holds 120,000 to 150,000 clones; around 90% are singletons and the top ten take roughly 2.9%. Sequencing used peripheral blood, obtained on day 0 of MenACWY control vaccination. These TCRs come from an adult in good health. Each CDR3 is given with its conserved first and last residue. The order of the fields is V gene, J gene, CDR3 protein.

>TRBV4-1|TRBJ2-7
CASSQVPRNPKYEQYF
>TRBV7-9|TRBJ2-7
CASSPKGPYEQYF
>TRBV5-1|TRBJ1-4
CASSSAAATNEKLFF
>TRBV27|TRBJ1-1
CASSFIRSTEAFF
>TRBV6-2/TRBV6-3|TRBJ2-5
CASSLTYQETQYF
>TRBV20-1|TRBJ1-4
CRLTGNEKLFF
>TRBV19|TRBJ2-7
CASSIEGSYEQYF
>TRBV5-1|TRBJ1-1
CASSWDRVNTEAFF
>TRBV7-6|TRBJ2-2
CASSLADTFTGELFF
>TRBV27|TRBJ2-7
CASSQGQGSSYEQYF
>TRBV5-5|TRBJ2-7
CASSRQPQDTHEQYF
>TRBV5-1|TRBJ1-4
CASSLAGSTNEKLFF
>TRBV3-1/TRBV3-2|TRBJ1-5
CASSNRDSHQPQHF
>TRBV7-9|TRBJ1-5
CASSINRGESNQPQHF
>TRBV5-4|TRBJ2-1
CASSGGGSYNEQFF
>TRBV5-1|TRBJ1-5
CASSLSGFGQPQHF
>TRBV7-9|TRBJ1-4
CASSPRGSEKLFF
>TRBV7-8|TRBJ1-3
CASRAAGGNTIYF
>TRBV3-1/TRBV3-2|TRBJ1-5
CASSQGVSNQPQHF
>TRBV15|TRBJ1-5
CATSRASGNQPQHF
>TRBV9|TRBJ1-2
CASSGQGSNGYTF
>TRBV18|TRBJ1-2
CASSQRDRGLANYGYTF
>TRBV7-8|TRBJ2-2
CASSLKTRDGGRSSAPGELFF
>TRBV5-5|TRBJ1-6
CASRFYRGGDSPLHF
>TRBV6-1|TRBJ2-7
CASSEATGGTYEQYF
>TRBV28|TRBJ1-5
CASRRLTESNQPQHF
>TRBV27|TRBJ1-1
CASSLSAGSTEAFF
>TRBV19|TRBJ2-1
CASSITLAGPYNEQFF
>TRBV30|TRBJ1-6
CAWSPRSGDRPSSYNSPLHF
>TRBV6-2/TRBV6-3|TRBJ1-1
CASSYLGLRTEAFF
>TRBV12-3/TRBV12-4|TRBJ2-7
CASGWTGGSEQYF
>TRBV28|TRBJ1-1
CASGLLNTEAFF
>TRBV18|TRBJ2-1
CASSPPGGRGYNEQFF
>TRBV18|TRBJ2-3
CASSPMDGFTDTQYF
>TRBV6-4|TRBJ2-1
CASSDASGGANEQFF
>TRBV12-3/TRBV12-4|TRBJ2-7
CASTPGSGGEQYF
>TRBV19|TRBJ1-2
CASSIIGAGAYGYTF
>TRBV4-1|TRBJ1-5
CASSQVGGQPQHF
>TRBV7-2|TRBJ2-7
CASSLRGDYEQYF
>TRBV5-6|TRBJ2-1
CASSLGPYNEQFF
>TRBV7-8|TRBJ2-7
CASSLEGESYEQYF
>TRBV29-1|TRBJ1-2
CSVGGQPNYGYTF
>TRBV5-1|TRBJ1-1
CASSLTTNTEAFF
>TRBV6-2/TRBV6-3|TRBJ1-2
CASSWGYGYTF
>TRBV19|TRBJ1-2
CASSPTWDTDYGYTF
>TRBV5-6|TRBJ1-6
CASSSGRASYNSPLHF
>TRBV7-2|TRBJ2-3
CASSFSGSMGTDTQYF
>TRBV10-2|TRBJ1-5
CASSHRLGLQPQHF
>TRBV7-6|TRBJ2-3
CASRVLAGGSPSTDTQYF
>TRBV5-4|TRBJ2-2
CASRRAGTANTGELFF
>TRBV9|TRBJ2-5
CASSAGGHQETQYF
>TRBV30|TRBJ2-3
CAWSGPRAGGFADTQYF
>TRBV3-1/TRBV3-2|TRBJ1-2
CASSQSIGPGSFWGYTF
>TRBV4-1|TRBJ2-5
CASSDVGGGETQYF
>TRBV5-4|TRBJ2-1
CASSLEGGGAYNEQFF
>TRBV5-4|TRBJ2-7
CASSLGGQGSYEQYF
>TRBV28|TRBJ1-3
CASSLWSGGSGNTIYF
>TRBV5-1|TRBJ1-1
CASSSASWGTEAFF
>TRBV28|TRBJ1-1
CASSPVLGPKEAFF